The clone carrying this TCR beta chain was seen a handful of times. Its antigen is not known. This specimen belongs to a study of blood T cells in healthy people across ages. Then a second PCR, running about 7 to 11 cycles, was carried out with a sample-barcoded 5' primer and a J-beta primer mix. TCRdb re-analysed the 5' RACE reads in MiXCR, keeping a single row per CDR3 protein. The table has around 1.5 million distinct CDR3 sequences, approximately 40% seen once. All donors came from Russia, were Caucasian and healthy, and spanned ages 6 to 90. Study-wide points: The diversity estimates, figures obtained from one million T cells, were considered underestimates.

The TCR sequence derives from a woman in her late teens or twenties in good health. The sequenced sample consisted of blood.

The CDR3: CSVNSEQETQYF. CDR3 nucleotide sequence: TGCAGCGTTAACAGCGAGCAAGAGACCCAGTACTTC. J is TRBJ2-5 and V is TRBV29-1; D is undetermined. V shed 5 bases and J shed 2 bases, with 9 bases lying between them. The germline CDR1 and CDR2 sequences are SQVTM and ANQGSEA. This CDR3 is built from 12 residues. Together with reference TRBV29-1 and TRBJ2-5, the CDR3 gives the full variable domain: SAVISQKPSRDICQRGTSLTIQCQVDSQVTMMFWYRQQPGQSLTLIATANQGSEATYESGFVIDKFPISRPNLTFSTLTVSNMSPEDSSIYLCSVNSEQETQYFGPGTRLLVL.